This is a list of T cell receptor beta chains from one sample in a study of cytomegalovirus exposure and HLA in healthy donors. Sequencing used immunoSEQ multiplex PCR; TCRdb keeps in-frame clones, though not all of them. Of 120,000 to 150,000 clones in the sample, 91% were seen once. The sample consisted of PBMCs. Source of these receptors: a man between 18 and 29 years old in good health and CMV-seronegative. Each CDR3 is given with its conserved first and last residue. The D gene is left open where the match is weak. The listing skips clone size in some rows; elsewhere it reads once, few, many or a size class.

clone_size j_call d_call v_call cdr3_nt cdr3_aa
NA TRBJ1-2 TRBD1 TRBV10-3 TGTGCCACCGGGACAGGGGGCTTAAACTATGGCTACACCTTC CATGTGGLNYGYTF
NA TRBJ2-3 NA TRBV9 TGTGCCAGCAGCGTGGGGACACGCACTACAGATACGCAGTATTTT CASSVGTRTTDTQYF
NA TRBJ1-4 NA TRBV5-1 TGCGCCAGCAGACCTCCAGGGGTTGATGGTGAAAAACTGTTTTTT CASRPPGVDGEKLFF
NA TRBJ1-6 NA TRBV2 TGTGCCAGCAGCGGGGGGGGTAATTCACCCCTCCACTTT CASSGGGNSPLHF
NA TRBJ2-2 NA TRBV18 TGTGCCAGCTCACCAGCAACAGGGACCGGGGAGCTGTTTTTT CASSPATGTGELFF
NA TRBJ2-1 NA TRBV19 TGTGCCAGTAGTGCGGCGGGGAGGACCCATGAGCAGTTCTTC CASSAAGRTHEQFF
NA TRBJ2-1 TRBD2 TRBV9 TGTGCCAGCAGCGTGGGTAGCGGGAGTGGAGATGAGCAGTTCTTC CASSVGSGSGDEQFF
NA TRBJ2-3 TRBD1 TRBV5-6 TGTGCCAGCAGCTTGCCGGGACAGGGGTACACAGATACGCAGTATTTT CASSLPGQGYTDTQYF
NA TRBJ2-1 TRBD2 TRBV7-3 TGTGCCAGCAGCCTAATAGCGGGGGGTATCAATGAGCAGTTCTTC CASSLIAGGINEQFF
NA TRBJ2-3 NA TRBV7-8 TGTGCCAGCAGCTTAGCCGGGCGGAGGAAGCCGACAGATACGCAGTATTTT CASSLAGRRKPTDTQYF
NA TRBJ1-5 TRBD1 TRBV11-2 TGTGCCAGCAGCTTAGGGCAGGGGGGCCAGCCCCAGCATTTT CASSLGQGGQPQHF
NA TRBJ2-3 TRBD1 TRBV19 TGTGCCAGTAGTATAGGATACAGGGGCTCAGATACGCAGTATTTT CASSIGYRGSDTQYF
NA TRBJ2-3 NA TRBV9 TGTGCCAGCAGCGTAGGAACTAGGGTAGATACGCAGTATTTT CASSVGTRVDTQYF
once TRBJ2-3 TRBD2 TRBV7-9 TGTGCCAGCAAGGGACTAGCGGGGGGTAAAGGCACAGATACGCAGTATTTT CASKGLAGGKGTDTQYF
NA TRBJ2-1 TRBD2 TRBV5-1 TGCGCCAGCAGCTTGCTTGGGCGGGAGGTCACCTACAATGAGCAGTTCTTC CASSLLGREVTYNEQFF
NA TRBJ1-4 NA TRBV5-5 TGTGCCAGCAGCCCCGTGACCGGGAGGGCAGGAACTAATGAAAAACTGTTTTTT CASSPVTGRAGTNEKLFF
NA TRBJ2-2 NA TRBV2 TGTGCCAGCAGCCGGGACTCTAGAGGGGGGGAGCTGTTTTTT CASSRDSRGGELFF
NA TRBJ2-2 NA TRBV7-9 TGTGCCAGCAGCCCTGGCCCCGGGGAGCTGTTTTTT CASSPGPGELFF
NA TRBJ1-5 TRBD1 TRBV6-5 TGTGCCAGCAGTTACGTGGCAGGGGGTGATCAGCCCCAGCATTTT CASSYVAGGDQPQHF
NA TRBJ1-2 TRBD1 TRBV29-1 TGCAGCGTCGGGACAGTTCCTTACTATGGCTACACCTTC CSVGTVPYYGYTF
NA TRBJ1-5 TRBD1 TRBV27 TGTGCCAGCAGTCCCCGGGGACAGGGGAGTCAGCCCCAGCATTTT CASSPRGQGSQPQHF
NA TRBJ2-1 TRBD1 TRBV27 TGTGCCAGCAGTGCGCGACAGGGTCATGAGCAGTTCTTC CASSARQGHEQFF
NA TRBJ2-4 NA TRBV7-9 TGTGCCAGCAGTGACAGAAGCCTAGCCAAAAACATTCAGTACTTC CASSDRSLAKNIQYF
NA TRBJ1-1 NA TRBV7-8 TGTGCCAGCAGCCTCACCCGGATGGCGTTAACACAGGTAGCTTTCTTT CASSLTRMALTQVAFF
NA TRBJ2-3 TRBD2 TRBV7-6 TGTGCCAGCAGCTTAGACCCGGGACTAGCGGGGGGGCCCGTTAGCACAGATACGCAGTATTTT CASSLDPGLAGGPVSTDTQYF
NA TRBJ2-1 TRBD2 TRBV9 TGTGCCAGCAGCGTAGCTAAGTCTAGCGGGTACAATGAGCAGTTCTTC CASSVAKSSGYNEQFF
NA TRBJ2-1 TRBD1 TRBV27 TGTGCCAGCAGTTTCGGACAGGCCTCCTACAATGAGCAGTTCTTC CASSFGQASYNEQFF
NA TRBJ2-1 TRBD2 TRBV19 TGTGCCAGTAGTATAGCGGGAGGCGGACTCCGTTACAATGAGCAGTTCTTC CASSIAGGGLRYNEQFF
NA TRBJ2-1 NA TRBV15 TGTGCCACCAGCAGAGATCTCACTATTTCCTACAATGAGCAGTTCTTC CATSRDLTISYNEQFF
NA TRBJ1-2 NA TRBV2 TGTGCCAGCAGTCCCCAGGGCTTCGTTAACTATGGCTACACCTTC CASSPQGFVNYGYTF
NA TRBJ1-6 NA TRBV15 TGTGCCACCAGCAGAGGGAGAAATTCACCCCTCCACTTT CATSRGRNSPLHF
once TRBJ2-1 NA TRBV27 TGTGCCAGCAGTTTACTCCGGGACACATACAATGAGCAGTTCTTC CASSLLRDTYNEQFF
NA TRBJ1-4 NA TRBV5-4 TGTGCCAGCAGCTTGGGCCGAGGGTATAATGAAAAACTGTTTTTT CASSLGRGYNEKLFF
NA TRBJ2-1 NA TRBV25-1 TGTGCCAGCAGAGGACAGTTACTCAATGAGCAGTTCTTC CASRGQLLNEQFF
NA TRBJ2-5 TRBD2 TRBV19 TGTGCCAGTAGTATAGACGGCGGTAGCGGGGGCCAAGAGACCCAGTACTTC CASSIDGGSGGQETQYF
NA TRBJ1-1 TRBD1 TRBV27 TGTGCCAGCAGTCCAGGACAGGGGAGTCTTTCGGGAGCTTTCTTT CASSPGQGSLSGAFF
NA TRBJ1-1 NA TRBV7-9 TGTGCCAGCAGCTTAGCATCGGTCTTGAACACTGAAGCTTTCTTT CASSLASVLNTEAFF
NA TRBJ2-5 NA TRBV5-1 TGCGCCAGCACAAGTGGACAGTACCAAGAGACCCAGTACTTC CASTSGQYQETQYF
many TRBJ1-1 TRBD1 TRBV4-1 TGCGCCAGCAGCCCCCGGGACAGGAATATGAACACTGAAGCTTTCTTT CASSPRDRNMNTEAFF
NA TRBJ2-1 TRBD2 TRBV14 TGTGCCAGCAGCCATCTAGCGGGAGTGGAGCAGTTCTTC CASSHLAGVEQFF
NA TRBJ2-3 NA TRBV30 TGTGCCTGGAGGACGGCCGGGAGCACAGATACGCAGTATTTT CAWRTAGSTDTQYF
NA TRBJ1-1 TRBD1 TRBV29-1 TGCAGCGTTGAAGGACAGGGAGCTTTCTTT CSVEGQGAFF
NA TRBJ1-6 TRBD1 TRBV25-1 TGTGCCACCCAGTTGGGCACCGGGACAGCCAATTCACCCCTCCACTTT CATQLGTGTANSPLHF
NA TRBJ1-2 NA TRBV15 TGTGCCACCACTTCGACAGGTTCTAACTATGGCTACACCTTC CATTSTGSNYGYTF